This record covers a single TCR beta chain. These data originate in a study of Ad26.COV2.S vaccination and SARS-CoV-2 variants. The length of the CDR3 is 12 residues. V was pared by 8 bases and J by 9 bases, with 13 bases between. Germline lookup yields CDR1 MDHEN and CDR2 SYDVKM. The protocol was immunoSEQ multiplex PCR, while the TCRdb copy is restricted to in-frame clones and leaves out a portion. The sample carries about 480,000 clones, 87% recorded once. Treatment meaning: around 19 received Ad26.COV2.S at low or high dose, single or two shots; 5 received placebo; per-sample allocation not given. Sampling happened 63 days after the first vaccine or placebo injection.

This clonotype originated in a person aged 18-60 years who received the Ad26.COV2.S COVID-19 vaccine or a placebo. Sample: peripheral blood, taken in a trial of Ad26.COV2.S vaccine versus placebo. This chain connects TRBV28 to TRBJ2-2, with no clear D. The CDR3 sequence: CASQDRSRELFF. The CDR3 DNA sequence: TGTGCCAGCCAAGATCGGTCACGGGAGCTGTTTTTT.